These 8 T cell receptor beta chains share one sample of origin, sequenced in a study of PD-1 blockade in classical Hodgkin lymphoma. Generated by immunoSEQ multiplex PCR, the TCRdb table keeps only in-frame clones and is missing some. In the table there are some 23,000 clones, around 86% of which are singletons. Time point noted: cycle 4 day 1 (C4D1), after around six weeks of nivolumab. No patient escaped relapse after autologous stem cell transplantation, and brentuximab vedotin exposure varied. Negative selection with magnetic separation was used to purify CD4+ T cells from thawed PBMCs. Material: CD4+ T cells from blood, obtained before the fourth cycle of nivolumab. The receptors stem from a human donor with classical Hodgkin lymphoma.

The rearrangement joins TRBV2 to TRBJ2-3, with 10 nucleotides matching TRBD2. With 6 bases clipped from V and 2 bases from J, the junction kept 5 bases outside the gene matches. The CDR3 runs to 15 residues. Germline CDR1 reads SNHLY; CDR2 reads FYNNEI. The CDR3 here is CASSLSGGLTDTQYF. Here the CDR3 DNA reads TGTGCCAGCAGCCTTAGCGGGGGGCTCACAGATACGCAGTATTTT.

This chain links TRBV6-5 with TRBJ1-5; tentatively, D is TRBD1 (5 bases). The germline CDR1 and CDR2 sequences are MNHEY and SVGAGI. The length of the CDR3 is 16 residues. V lost 4 bases to trimming and J lost 0 bases, with 13 bases between them. CDR3 residues: CASSSPGGYSNQPQHF. The CDR3 DNA sequence: TGTGCCAGCAGTTCCCCGGGGGGTTATAGCAATCAGCCCCAGCATTTT.

This chain uses TRBV28 with TRBJ2-7; no reliable D call. V lost 5 bases and J 3 bases, leaving 5 bases between the germline ends. This CDR3 spans 11 amino acids. CDR1 and CDR2 (germline): MDHEN, SYDVKM. The CDR3 DNA reads as TGTGCCAGCAGTCTTTACTACGAGCAGTACTTC. This codes for CASSLYYEQYF. The whole variable domain, remainder taken from reference TRBV28 and TRBJ2-7, is DVKVTQSSRYLVKRTGEKVFLECVQDMDHENMFWYRQDPGLGLRLIYFSYDVKMKEKGDIPEGYSVSREKKERFSLILESASTNQTSMYLCASSLYYEQYFGPGTRLTVT.

There are a few counts of this clone. V is TRBV6-1 and J is TRBJ1-4; D not resolved. The ends were cut back, 4 bases at V and 7 bases at J, with 13 bases in the middle. Germline assignment: CDR1 MNHNS and CDR2 SASEGT. This CDR3 has 14 residues. The CDR3: CASSGVGAREKLFF. CDR3 in DNA: TGTGCCAGCAGTGGGGTTGGTGCGCGTGAAAAACTGTTTTTT.

The gene calls are TRBV2 and TRBJ1-1; 11 nucleotides match TRBD1. The CDR3 runs to 13 residues. J was trimmed by 5 bases and V by 7 bases; bases with no gene match: 3. Germline-derived CDR1 and CDR2 are SNHLY and FYNNEI. CDR3 residues: CASTRDRGTEAFF. CDR3 nucleotides: TGTGCCAGCACCCGGGACAGGGGGACTGAAGCTTTCTTT.

V gene TRBV11-3 combines with J gene TRBJ2-7; TRBD2 is a possible D gene (5 bases). The CDR3 is 14 residues long. Germline V CDR1 and CDR2: SGHNT, YENEEA. The V end lost 8 bases, the J end lost 0 bases, and 14 bases lay between the germline ends. In nucleotides, the CDR3 is TGTGCCAGCGGGCGTCTTGAGGGCTCCTACGAGCAGTACTTC. Protein sequence: CASGRLEGSYEQYF. The variable domain in full, completed from reference TRBV11-3 and TRBJ2-7, reads EAGVVQSPRYKIIEKKQPVAFWCNPISGHNTLYWYLQNLGQGPELLIRYENEEAVDDSQLPKDRFSAERLKGVDSTLKIQPAELGDSAVYLCASGRLEGSYEQYFGPGTRLTVT.

The DNA of the CDR3 is TGTGCCAGCACCCTACAGGGGGCCTATGGCTACACCTTC. Its translation: CASTLQGAYGYTF. This rearrangement joins TRBV7-9 to TRBJ1-2; 9 bases line up with TRBD1. Germline assignment: CDR1 SEHNR and CDR2 FQNEAQ (reference sequence). The CDR3 is 13 amino acids. V lost 7 bases to trimming and J lost 4 bases; unmatched junction nucleotides: 4.

The rearrangement links TRBV6-5 to TRBJ2-5; 10 bases are a match to TRBD2. Germline V gene sequence: CDR1 MNHEY, CDR2 SVGAGI. The CDR3 length is 14 residues. Trimming at V came to 4 bases and at J to 5 bases, leaving 4 bases not matched to a gene. The DNA for the CDR3 is TGTGCCAGCAGTTTACTAGCGGGGATGGAGACCCAGTACTTC. Encoded protein: CASSLLAGMETQYF.